Listed below are T cell receptor beta chains from one sample, sequenced in a study of identical twins. TCRdb reprocessed the 5' RACE reads with MiXCR, giving one entry per CDR3 protein. The table records a few hundred thousand distinct CDR3 sequences, around a tenth of them present only once. The same data also went into a second study, on yellow fever vaccine responses in identical twins.

The sequenced sample was PBMCs. These receptors were taken from a woman between 18 and 30 years old in good health. Both conserved end residues are part of each CDR3. The order of the fields is V gene, clone size, J gene, D gene, CDR3 DNA, CDR3 protein. D genes are given only for firm matches. Clone size is stated in some rows and not others, as once, few, many or a class when expanded.

TRBV27,many,TRBJ2-1,TRBD2,TGTGCCAGCAGTTCATCCCGCGATAGCGGGGCGTACAATGAGCAGTTCTTC,CASSSSRDSGAYNEQFF
TRBV20-1,.,TRBJ1-5,.,TGCAGTGCTAGTTCTGGGTACAATCAGCCCCAGCATTTT,CSASSGYNQPQHF
TRBV28,.,TRBJ2-7,TRBD2,TGTGCCAGCAGTTTAACGAGACTAGCGGGCACCGAGCAGTACTTC,CASSLTRLAGTEQYF
TRBV7-3,few,TRBJ2-2,.,TGTGCCAGCAGCCACAGCAACCTCGACACCGGGGAGCTGTTTTTT,CASSHSNLDTGELFF
TRBV12-3/TRBV12-4,.,TRBJ2-3,TRBD2,TGTGCCAGCAGTTTACTAACTAGCGGGGCAGATACGCAGTATTTT,CASSLLTSGADTQYF
TRBV5-1,few,TRBJ2-6,.,TGCGCCAGCAGTCGAACCGGGACCACCGGCTCTGGGGCCAACGTCCTGACTTTC,CASSRTGTTGSGANVLTF
TRBV2,.,TRBJ2-7,TRBD1,TGTGCCAGCAGTGAAGGGGATACAGGGGTTTACGAGCAGTACTTC,CASSEGDTGVYEQYF
TRBV12-3/TRBV12-4,many,TRBJ1-2,TRBD1,TGTGCCAGCAGTACGGACAGGGGGCTATTCTATGGCTACACCTTC,CASSTDRGLFYGYTF
TRBV10-2,.,TRBJ2-7,TRBD1,TGCGCCAGCAGTAACGCCCGACAGGGACCCTCCCACGAGCAGTACTTC,CASSNARQGPSHEQYF
TRBV5-1,many,TRBJ2-3,.,TGCGCCAGCAGCTTGGACCAACCTTCGACAGATACGCAGTATTTT,CASSLDQPSTDTQYF
TRBV27,.,TRBJ2-3,TRBD2,TGTGCCAGCAGTTTGACGGGTGGGACTAGGAGGACAGATACGCAGTATTTT,CASSLTGGTRRTDTQYF
TRBV27,.,TRBJ1-1,.,TGTGCCAGCAGTTTATCTGAGGACTACCCCTTCGGGACTGAAGCTTTCTTT,CASSLSEDYPFGTEAFF
TRBV27,.,TRBJ1-4,.,TGTGCCAGCACTTCGATTAGGCGCTCGGATGAAAAACTGTTTTTT,CASTSIRRSDEKLFF
TRBV6-2/TRBV6-3,few,TRBJ2-1,TRBD2,TGTGCCAGCAGTGACCTCGGCGGGAGGTATATGGATGAGCAGTTCTTC,CASSDLGGRYMDEQFF
TRBV10-3,many,TRBJ2-3,.,TGTGCCATCAGTGAATCCGGAGATACGCAGTATTTT,CAISESGDTQYF
TRBV29-1,.,TRBJ2-7,TRBD1,TGCAGCGTATTCCCCGGGACAGGGGTTTACGAGCAGTACTTC,CSVFPGTGVYEQYF
TRBV2,few,TRBJ2-3,TRBD1,TGTGCCAGCAGTGAAGAACCGACAGGGAGCACAGATACGCAGTATTTT,CASSEEPTGSTDTQYF
TRBV11-2,few,TRBJ2-2,.,TGTGCCAGCAGCTTTGGACTAAGGGCGGCCGGGGAGCTGTTTTTT,CASSFGLRAAGELFF
TRBV30,.,TRBJ1-1,.,TGTGCCTGGACTCCTATGCCCTATAACACTGAAGCTTTCTTT,CAWTPMPYNTEAFF
TRBV12-3/TRBV12-4,many,TRBJ2-7,TRBD2,TGTGCCAGCAGCTCGGGAGGGACCTACGAGCAGTACTTC,CASSSGGTYEQYF
TRBV11-1,once,TRBJ2-1,TRBD1,TGTGCCAGCATCCATATACAAGGGACAGGGGTCAACCTCTCCTACAATGAGCAGTTCTTC,CASIHIQGTGVNLSYNEQFF
TRBV12-3/TRBV12-4,many,TRBJ2-7,TRBD1,TGTGCCAGCAGTTCGGGACAGGCCGTGGAGCAGTACTTC,CASSSGQAVEQYF
TRBV18,.,TRBJ2-5,.,TGTGCCAGCTCACCAATGCCCTCCCAAGAGACCCAGTACTTC,CASSPMPSQETQYF
TRBV12-3/TRBV12-4,.,TRBJ2-3,.,TGTGCCAGCAGTTCCTTGATCACAGATACGCAGTATTTT,CASSSLITDTQYF
TRBV5-1,few,TRBJ2-6,.,TGCGCCAGCAGCCCTAGTGTGGGGGCTGGGGCCAACGTCCTGACTTTC,CASSPSVGAGANVLTF
TRBV29-1,many,TRBJ2-5,TRBD2,TGCAGCGTCCTACTAACCACCGGGACTAGCCCTTTTTTCCAAGAGACCCAGTACTTC,CSVLLTTGTSPFFQETQYF
TRBV9,few,TRBJ2-2,TRBD2,TGTGCCAGCAGCGCTATGACTAGCGGGGGATTTAACACCGGGGAGCTGTTTTTT,CASSAMTSGGFNTGELFF
TRBV12-3/TRBV12-4,.,TRBJ2-1,.,TGTGCCAGCAGTTTCTATACAGCGGACAATGAGCAGTTCTTC,CASSFYTADNEQFF
TRBV7-2,few,TRBJ1-1,.,TGTGCCAGCAGCTTAGCGGGGGGGCGGAACACTGAAGCTTTCTTT,CASSLAGGRNTEAFF
TRBV5-1,few,TRBJ1-4,.,TGCGCCAGCAGTCGGGACGCCTCGGGGAATGAAAAACTGTTTTTT,CASSRDASGNEKLFF
TRBV7-2,.,TRBJ2-3,.,TGTGCCAGCAGCCTAGGGGGGTCTAGCGCAGATACGCAGTATTTT,CASSLGGSSADTQYF
TRBV12-3/TRBV12-4,once,TRBJ2-3,.,TGTGCCAGCACGGGACTAGATACGCAGTATTTT,CASTGLDTQYF
TRBV6-2/TRBV6-3,many,TRBJ2-5,TRBD2,TGTGCCAGCAGTTACTCGATGGGGGGGAGTCAAGAGACCCAGTACTTC,CASSYSMGGSQETQYF
TRBV28,.,TRBJ2-7,TRBD1,TGTGCCAGCAGGACCCCGGACAGGGTCCACGAGCAGTACTTC,CASRTPDRVHEQYF
TRBV6-5,few,TRBJ2-3,TRBD2,TGTGCCAGCAGTTCCCGGGACCTTGGGACTAGCGCAGATACGCAGTATTTT,CASSSRDLGTSADTQYF
TRBV4-3,many,TRBJ1-1,.,TGCGCCAGCAGCCAAGACTTAAGGGGGTACACTGAAGCTTTCTTT,CASSQDLRGYTEAFF
TRBV12-3/TRBV12-4,few,TRBJ2-5,TRBD2,TGTGCCAGCAGGGGACTAGCGGGGCCCCCAGAGACCCAGTACTTC,CASRGLAGPPETQYF
TRBV4-2,.,TRBJ2-7,TRBD2,TGTGCCAGCAGCCCTAGCGGGAGTTTAGTCGGCGAGCAGTACTTC,CASSPSGSLVGEQYF
TRBV7-9,few,TRBJ2-2,TRBD1,TGTGCCAGCAGCTTACCGGAGGACAGGGTAGGGACCGGGGAGCTGTTTTTT,CASSLPEDRVGTGELFF
TRBV4-3,few,TRBJ2-1,.,TGCGCCAGCAGCCAAGAGCCGACCAGCGATGAGCAGTTCTTC,CASSQEPTSDEQFF
TRBV5-1,.,TRBJ2-1,TRBD1,TGCGCCAGCAGCTTGGGAGGGTTGGGACAGTCCCTGGGGAATTCCTACAATGAGCAGTTCTTC,CASSLGGLGQSLGNSYNEQFF
TRBV5-5,few,TRBJ2-1,TRBD1,TGTGCCAGCATCCCGCTGGTGGGACAGACCTACAATGAGCAGTTCTTC,CASIPLVGQTYNEQFF
TRBV6-2/TRBV6-3,few,TRBJ2-1,.,TGTGCCAGCAGTTACTCGGCGGTTTTCTACAATGAGCAGTTCTTC,CASSYSAVFYNEQFF
TRBV27,many,TRBJ2-5,TRBD1,TGTGCCAGCAGTTTATCTCATGCGACAGGGCACAGTCTTCAAGAGACCCAGTACTTC,CASSLSHATGHSLQETQYF
TRBV25-1,.,TRBJ2-7,.,TGTGCCAGCAGCCGAGTCTTAACCTACGAGCAGTACTTC,CASSRVLTYEQYF
TRBV5-1,once,TRBJ1-6,.,TGCGCCAGCAGCACAGGACAAGGAGGCAATTCACCCCTCCACTTT,CASSTGQGGNSPLHF
TRBV7-8,.,TRBJ2-5,.,TGTGCCAGCAGCTCCTCACCCGGGACCTACTCCGAGACCCAGTACTTC,CASSSSPGTYSETQYF
TRBV4-3,many,TRBJ2-5,TRBD2,TGCGCCAGCAGCCAGGGGCTAGCGGGAGGGGAAGAGACCCAGTACTTC,CASSQGLAGGEETQYF
TRBV24-1,.,TRBJ1-2,TRBD1,TGTGCCACCAGGCCTCAGGGGGCGGAAGGCTACACCTTC,CATRPQGAEGYTF
TRBV5-1,many,TRBJ1-2,TRBD1,TGCGCCAGCAGCTTGGAACAGGGGGTGCGTGGCTACACCTTC,CASSLEQGVRGYTF
TRBV7-6,.,TRBJ2-4,.,TGTGCCAGCAGCTTAATCCCGGGAGACATTCAGTACTTC,CASSLIPGDIQYF
TRBV20-1,few,TRBJ2-3,.,TGCAGTGCTCATACAGGCGGTCCGCAGTATTTT,CSAHTGGPQYF
TRBV3-1,many,TRBJ2-7,TRBD2,TGTGCCAGCACTCAACGACTAGCGGGAGGGGACGAGCAGTACTTC,CASTQRLAGGDEQYF
TRBV12-3/TRBV12-4,few,TRBJ2-7,.,TGTGCCAGCAGTTTTCGTCGATTCTCCTACGAGCAGTACTTC,CASSFRRFSYEQYF
TRBV20-1,.,TRBJ2-7,.,TGCAGTGCCCTCTACGAGCAGTACTTC,CSALYEQYF
TRBV7-9,many,TRBJ2-7,.,TGTGCCAGCAGCTTTGTATCCGAGCAGTACTTC,CASSFVSEQYF
TRBV20-1,few,TRBJ1-2,.,TGCAGTGCTAGAGTTTCGCAGAACTACACCTTC,CSARVSQNYTF
TRBV6-5,many,TRBJ2-7,.,TGTGCCAGCAGTTATGGTGGGACGGGGAGATACGAGCAGTACTTC,CASSYGGTGRYEQYF
TRBV10-2,few,TRBJ2-3,.,TGCGCCAGTGAGGATAGCGGAAGCACAGATACGCAGTATTTT,CASEDSGSTDTQYF